These T cell receptor beta chains were read from a single sample in a study of molecular identifiers for immune sequencing clone quantification. TCRdb independently ran MiXCR on the PCR reads; one entry per CDR3 protein. The table records approximately 630,000 distinct CDR3 sequences, about 25% of them present only once. Sequencing was carried out using naive CD8+ T cells from blood, with Jurkat cell RNA spiked in. The receptors stem from a human donor in good health. Some libraries in this study had Jurkat cell RNA spiked in. CDR3s include the opening cysteine and the closing phenylalanine or tryptophan. The D gene is left open where the match is weak. Only part of the rows carry a size: once, few, many, or a class if the clone is expanded.

>TRBJ1-1|TRBV7-2|NA|NA
TGTGCCAGCAGCTTACTAGCAGGGATCATGAGCGCTGAAGCTTTCTTT
CASSLLAGIMSAEAFF
>TRBJ1-5|TRBV2|NA|TRBD1
TGTGCCAGCAGTGAAAGGACAGGGGGCTCGGGTCAGCCCCAGCATTTT
CASSERTGGSGQPQHF
>TRBJ1-1|TRBV6-2/TRBV6-3|many|NA
TGTGCCAGCAGTTACGTAAGGGGCACTGAAGCTTTCTTT
CASSYVRGTEAFF
>TRBJ2-7|TRBV11-1|few|TRBD2
TGTGCCAGCAGCCCCTACGTCGGACTAGCGGGGGAGCAGTACTTC
CASSPYVGLAGEQYF
>TRBJ1-1|TRBV7-9|many|NA
TGTGCCAGCAGCCCTGGCGGGCCGGCCACTGAAGCTTTCTTT
CASSPGGPATEAFF
>TRBJ2-2|TRBV12-3/TRBV12-4|few|NA
TGTGCCAGCAGGGCAGGGGAGGCCGGGGAGCTGTTTTTT
CASRAGEAGELFF
>TRBJ2-7|TRBV20-1|many|TRBD2
TGCAGTGCTAGAGGATTGCGGGAGGCGATCTACGAGCAGTACTTC
CSARGLREAIYEQYF
>TRBJ2-7|TRBV12-3/TRBV12-4|few|NA
TGTGCCAGCAGCTCTACCCTCCTGGCGGGGTGGTTTTCCTACGAGCAGTACTTC
CASSSTLLAGWFSYEQYF
>TRBJ2-6|TRBV2|many|NA
TGTGCCAGCAGAGGGCCCCGGGAACCTCCAAACAACTCTGGGGCCAACGTCCTGACTTTC
CASRGPREPPNNSGANVLTF
>TRBJ2-7|TRBV7-9|many|NA
TGTGCCAGCAGCTTAGCTAGGTCTGAGCAGTACTTC
CASSLARSEQYF
>TRBJ2-1|TRBV7-8|NA|TRBD2
TGTGCCAGCAGCGAGGGACTAGCGGGGGGTTACAATGAGCAGTTCTTC
CASSEGLAGGYNEQFF
>TRBJ2-5|TRBV25-1|few|NA
TGTGCCAGCGGTAGGACAGACCAAGAGACCCAGTACTTC
CASGRTDQETQYF
>TRBJ2-1|TRBV29-1|NA|NA
TGCAGCGTTGAAGTCTCGCTAGATTACAATGAGCAGTTCTTC
CSVEVSLDYNEQFF
>TRBJ2-5|TRBV7-2|NA|NA
TGTGCCAGCAGCTTAGTTGGACCTAGAGAGACCCAGTACTTC
CASSLVGPRETQYF
>TRBJ2-7|TRBV20-1|many|TRBD1
TGCAGTGCTAGAGAACAGGGGGCCCCATTCTACGAGCAGTACTTC
CSAREQGAPFYEQYF
>TRBJ2-7|TRBV4-1|NA|NA
TGCGCCAGCAGCTCGGACATAGCCTACGAGCAGTACTTC
CASSSDIAYEQYF
>TRBJ1-5|TRBV4-3|NA|NA
TGCGCCAGCAGCCAATCACAGGGAAGCAATCAGCCCCAGCATTTT
CASSQSQGSNQPQHF
>TRBJ2-7|TRBV30|NA|NA
TGTGCCTGGACTGGGGGGGGGGCAACCGAGCAGTACTTC
CAWTGGGATEQYF